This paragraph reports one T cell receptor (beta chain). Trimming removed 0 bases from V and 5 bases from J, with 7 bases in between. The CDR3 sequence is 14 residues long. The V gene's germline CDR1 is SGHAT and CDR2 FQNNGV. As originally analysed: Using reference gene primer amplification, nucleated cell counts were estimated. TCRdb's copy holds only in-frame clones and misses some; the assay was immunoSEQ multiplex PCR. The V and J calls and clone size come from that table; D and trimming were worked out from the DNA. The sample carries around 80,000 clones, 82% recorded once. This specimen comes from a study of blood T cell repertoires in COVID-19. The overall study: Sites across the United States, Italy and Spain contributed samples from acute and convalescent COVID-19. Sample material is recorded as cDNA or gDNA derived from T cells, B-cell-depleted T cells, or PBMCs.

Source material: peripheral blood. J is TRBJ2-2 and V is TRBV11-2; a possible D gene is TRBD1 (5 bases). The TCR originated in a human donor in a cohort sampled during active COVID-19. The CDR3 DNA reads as TGTGCCAGCAGCTTAGACAGGGCGACCGGGGAGCTGTTTTTT. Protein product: CASSLDRATGELFF.